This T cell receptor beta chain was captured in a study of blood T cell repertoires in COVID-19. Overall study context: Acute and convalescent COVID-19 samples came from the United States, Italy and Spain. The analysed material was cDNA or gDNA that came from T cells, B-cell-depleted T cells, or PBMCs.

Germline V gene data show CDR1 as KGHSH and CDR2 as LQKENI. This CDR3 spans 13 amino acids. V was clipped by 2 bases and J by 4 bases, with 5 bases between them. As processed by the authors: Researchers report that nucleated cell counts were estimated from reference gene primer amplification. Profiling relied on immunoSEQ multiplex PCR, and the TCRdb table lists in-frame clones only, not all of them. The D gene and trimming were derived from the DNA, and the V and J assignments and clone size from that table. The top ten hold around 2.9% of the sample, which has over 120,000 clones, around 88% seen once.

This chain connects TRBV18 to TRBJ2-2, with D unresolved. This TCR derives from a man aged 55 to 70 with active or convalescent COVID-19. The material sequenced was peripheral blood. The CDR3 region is CASSPAGTGELFF. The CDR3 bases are TGTGCCAGCTCACCAGCCGGCACCGGGGAGCTGTTTTTT.